The TCR beta chain under discussion was sequenced for a study of Graves' ophthalmopathy and Graves' hyperthyroidism. Trimming left V 0 bases short and J 9 bases short, with 6 bases between. CDR1 and CDR2 (germline): MNHEY, SVGEGT. The CDR3 loop spans 13 amino acids. This clonotype was counted many times. RNA transcripts were the source from which TCR beta CDR3 regions were amplified. After a first-round RT-PCR with HTBI primers, a second-round multiplex PCR was run. TCRdb passed the multiplex PCR reads through MiXCR, listing each CDR3 protein once. The sample yields 600,000 to 650,000 distinct CDR3 sequences, approximately 22% seen once.

The TCR comes from a woman aged 18 to 35 with stable Graves' hyperthyroidism. Some clones in this sample may be carry-over from other donors' samples. The specimen was peripheral blood. This chain joins TRBV6-2 or TRBV6-3 and TRBJ1-6; D is undetermined. The CDR3 is CASSYSAVSPLHF. The CDR3 DNA sequence: TGTGCCAGCAGTTACTCGGCAGTTTCACCCCTCCACTTT.